This TCR beta chain was recovered during a study of blood T cells in healthy people across ages. At the level of the study: Per every two T cells, about one barcoded beta molecule was captured by template switching.

PCR was performed a second time for about 6 to 11 cycles using a sample-barcoded 5' primer and a J-beta primer mix. MiXCR was run by TCRdb on the 5' RACE reads, yielding one entry per CDR3 protein. The sample shows approximately 690,000 distinct CDR3 sequences, 40% to 50% of them seen only once. The length of the CDR3 is 15 residues. V dropped 4 bases and J dropped 3; count of bases not matched to a gene: 5. From germline, CDR1 is SGHRS and CDR2 YFSETQ. Every sample gave at least 5 micrograms of total RNA when it was extracted. As for this clonotype: Its antigen is as yet unknown.

Study-wide findings and caveats: TCR beta diversity was tightly associated with the proportion of naive T cells. Per-million-T-cell TCR beta diversity fell roughly linearly with age.

This TCR derives from an elderly man in good health. The specimen was blood. The chain joins TRBV5-1 to TRBJ2-7; 12 bases match TRBD2. CDR3 DNA sequence: TGCGCCAGCAGCGATGGGACTAGCGGGTTCTACGAGCAGTACTTC. This codes for CASSDGTSGFYEQYF.